The T cell receptor beta chain under discussion was sequenced for a study of cytomegalovirus exposure and HLA in healthy donors. Study-wide results and caveats: In vitro confirmation showed a few CMV-associated chains to be CMV antigen specific. A likely sequencing artifact accounted for one observed cluster of highly shared sequence variants. Later on, an analysis found that several of the most significant clusters appeared to be linked to common viral pathogens, which included parvovirus B19.

Deletions cut 3 bases from V and 6 bases from J, with 12 bases between. The CDR3 sequence is 13 residues long. Germline loops: CDR1 MGHDK, CDR2 SYGVNS. PCR amplification relied on 60 Vbeta primers (plus 13 Jbeta primers). Sequenced by immunoSEQ multiplex PCR; TCRdb stores in-frame clones only, minus some. The data hold under 150,000 clones, with around 81% observed a single time. Notes on this clone: Its antigen remains unknown.

Source material: PBMCs. The TCR sequence derives from a woman aged 50 to 60 in good health and CMV-seronegative. The genes are TRBV25-1 and TRBJ2-7, with a weak D call TRBD1 (6 bases). CDR3 nucleotides: TGTGCCAGCAGTGAGCACAGGGCCTGCGAGCAGTACTTC. This gives the protein CASSEHRACEQYF.